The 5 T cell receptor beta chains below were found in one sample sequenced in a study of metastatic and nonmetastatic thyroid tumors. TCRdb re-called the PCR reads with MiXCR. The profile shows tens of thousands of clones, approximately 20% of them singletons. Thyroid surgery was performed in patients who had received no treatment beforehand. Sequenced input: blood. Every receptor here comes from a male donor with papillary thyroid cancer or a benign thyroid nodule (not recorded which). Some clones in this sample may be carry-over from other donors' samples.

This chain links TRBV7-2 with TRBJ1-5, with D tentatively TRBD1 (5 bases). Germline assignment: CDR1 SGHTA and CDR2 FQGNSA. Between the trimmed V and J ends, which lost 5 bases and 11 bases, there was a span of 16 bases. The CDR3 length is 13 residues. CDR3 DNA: TGTGCCAGCAGCCCGGCGGTGGCGGGGGCCCAGCATTTT. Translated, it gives CASSPAVAGAQHF.

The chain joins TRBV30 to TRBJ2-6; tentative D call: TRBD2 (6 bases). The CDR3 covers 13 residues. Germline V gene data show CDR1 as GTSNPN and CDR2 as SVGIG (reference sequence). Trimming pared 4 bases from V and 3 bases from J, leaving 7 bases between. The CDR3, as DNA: TGTGCCTGGACGACTAGTGGGGCCAACGTCCTGACTTTC. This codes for CAWTTSGANVLTF. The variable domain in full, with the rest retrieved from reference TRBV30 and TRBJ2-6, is SQTIHQWPATLVQPVGSPLSLECTVEGTSNPNLYWYRQAAGRGLQLLFYSVGIGQISSEVPQNLSASRPQDRQFILSSKKLLLSDSGFYLCAWTTSGANVLTFGAGSRLTVL.

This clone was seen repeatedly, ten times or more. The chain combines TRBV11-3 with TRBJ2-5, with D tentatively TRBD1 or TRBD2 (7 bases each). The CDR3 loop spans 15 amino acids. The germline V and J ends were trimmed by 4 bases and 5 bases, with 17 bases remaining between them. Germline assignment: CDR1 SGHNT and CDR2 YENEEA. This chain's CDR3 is CASSSTGAGGETQYF. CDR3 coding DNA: TGTGCCAGCAGCTCTACAGGGGCCGGGGGGGAGACCCAGTACTTC.

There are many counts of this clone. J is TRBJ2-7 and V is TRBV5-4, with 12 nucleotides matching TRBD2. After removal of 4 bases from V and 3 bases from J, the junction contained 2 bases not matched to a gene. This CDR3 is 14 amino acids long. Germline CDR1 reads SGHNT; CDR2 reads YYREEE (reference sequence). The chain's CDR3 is CASSQGLAGYEQYF. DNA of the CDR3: TGTGCCAGCAGCCAGGGACTAGCGGGCTACGAGCAGTACTTC.

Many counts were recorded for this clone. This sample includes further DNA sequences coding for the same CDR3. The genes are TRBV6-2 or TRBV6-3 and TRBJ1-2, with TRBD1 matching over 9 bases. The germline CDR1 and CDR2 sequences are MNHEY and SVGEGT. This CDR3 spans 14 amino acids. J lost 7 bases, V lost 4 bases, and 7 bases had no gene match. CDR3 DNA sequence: TGTGCCAGCAGTTTCAACACAGGGGGCTCTGGCTACACCTTC. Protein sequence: CASSFNTGGSGYTF.